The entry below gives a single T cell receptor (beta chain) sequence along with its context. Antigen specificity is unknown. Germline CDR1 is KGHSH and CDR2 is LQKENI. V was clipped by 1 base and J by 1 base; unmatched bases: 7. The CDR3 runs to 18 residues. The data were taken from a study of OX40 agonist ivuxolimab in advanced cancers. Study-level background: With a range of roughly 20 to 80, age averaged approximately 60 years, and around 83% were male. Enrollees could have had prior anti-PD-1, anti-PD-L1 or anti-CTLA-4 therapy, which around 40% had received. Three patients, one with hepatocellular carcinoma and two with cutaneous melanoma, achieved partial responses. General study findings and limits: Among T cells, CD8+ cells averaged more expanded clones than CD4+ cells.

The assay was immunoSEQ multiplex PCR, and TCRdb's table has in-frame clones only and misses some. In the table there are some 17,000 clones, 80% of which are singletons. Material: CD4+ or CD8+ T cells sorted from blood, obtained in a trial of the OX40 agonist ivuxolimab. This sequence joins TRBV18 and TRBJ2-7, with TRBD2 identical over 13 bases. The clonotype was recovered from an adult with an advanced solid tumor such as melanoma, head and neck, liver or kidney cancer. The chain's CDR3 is CASSPQDLGLAGSYEQYF. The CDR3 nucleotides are TGTGCCAGCTCACCACAAGATTTGGGACTAGCGGGGTCCTACGAGCAGTACTTC.